Shown below are 2 T cell receptor beta chains from a single sample sequenced in a study of regulatory T cells in long-lasting Graves disease. Time point: newly diagnosed GD, antithyroid drugs for less than 3 months. From RNA extracted from PBMCs, the TCR library was made. Researchers made TCR beta libraries by using iRepertoire HTBI primers and running Arm-PCR on CDR3 regions. TCRdb re-analysed the multiplex PCR reads in MiXCR, keeping a single row per CDR3 protein. The repertoire holds around 250,000 distinct CDR3 sequences, around 18% seen once, with 12% to 15% in the top ten. The data were also submitted as part of a second study, on T cells in Graves' hyperthyroidism and ophthalmopathy.

This specimen consisted of peripheral blood mononuclear cells (PBMCs), obtained at new diagnosis, from a patient treated with antithyroid drugs. These receptors all come from a woman between 25 and 40 years old with Graves disease.

Notes on this clonotype: A much larger clonotype is one base distant, so this may be a read error. The chain employs TRBV7-9 and TRBJ2-2; 9 bases are shared with TRBD2. The V and J ends lost 2 bases and 5 bases, in that order; junction bases with no gene match: 15. The CDR3 runs to 19 residues. CDR1 is SEHNR, CDR2 FQNEAQ, per germline (reference sequence). CDR3: CASSLFLLLAGSETGELFF. CDR3 in DNA: TGTGCCAGCAGCTTATTCCTTTTGCTAGCGGGGTCCGAGACCGGGGAGCTGTTTTTT.

Regarding this clonotype: Given a far larger clone just one base away, this is likely a sequencing read error. The chain uses TRBV7-2 and TRBJ2-3, with TRBD1 identical over 8 bases. The J call may be faulty, since TRBJ2-7 better matches the DNA end. From germline, CDR1 is SGHTA and CDR2 FQGNSA. The length of the CDR3 is 14 residues. The CDR3 region has the DNA TGTGCCAGCAGCCGGGACAGGCCATCCTACGAGCAGTACTTC. Translating it yields CASSRDRPSYEQYF.